These T cell receptor beta chains were read from a single sample in a study of blood T cell repertoires in COVID-19. Using immunoSEQ multiplex PCR, the repertoire was profiled, and TCRdb retains in-frame clones only, with some absent. The table has 150,000 to 200,000 clones, 75% to 90% seen once. The material sequenced was PBMCs or T cells enriched from blood (not recorded which). The receptors shown here come from a man between 65 and 85 years old who had been exposed to COVID-19. The CDR3 runs from the conserved cysteine through the conserved F or W. The D gene is left open where the match is weak. Size is omitted from some rows. Given values are once, few, many or a class for expanded clones.

J gene: TRBJ2-7; clone size: few; V gene: TRBV13; D gene: TRBD1; CDR3 DNA: TGTGCCAGCAGCCCCCCCTGGACAGGGGACCGCTACGAGCAGTACTTC; CDR3 protein: CASSPPWTGDRYEQYF
J gene: TRBJ1-2; clone size: -; V gene: TRBV3-1/TRBV3-2; D gene: -; CDR3 DNA: TGTGCCAGCAGCCACACCGGGACACCTAACTATGGCTACACCTTC; CDR3 protein: CASSHTGTPNYGYTF
J gene: TRBJ1-2; clone size: -; V gene: TRBV7-6; D gene: TRBD1; CDR3 DNA: TGTGCCAGCAGCTTAGCTACAGGGGGCCTTTATGGCTACACCTTC; CDR3 protein: CASSLATGGLYGYTF
J gene: TRBJ2-7; clone size: once; V gene: TRBV4-1; D gene: -; CDR3 DNA: TGCGCCAGCAGCCAAGATATCCAGATTCCAACCTACGAGCAGTACTTC; CDR3 protein: CASSQDIQIPTYEQYF
J gene: TRBJ2-2; clone size: -; V gene: TRBV18; D gene: -; CDR3 DNA: TGTGCCAGCTCGCCGGGATCCGGGGTCGGGGAGCTGTTTTTT; CDR3 protein: CASSPGSGVGELFF
J gene: TRBJ2-1; clone size: -; V gene: TRBV19; D gene: -; CDR3 DNA: TGTGCCAGTAGTCGGTACAATGAGCAGTTCTTC; CDR3 protein: CASSRYNEQFF
J gene: TRBJ1-1; clone size: -; V gene: TRBV28; D gene: -; CDR3 DNA: TGTGCCAGCAGGGATTTACAGGGGAACACTGAAGCTTTCTTT; CDR3 protein: CASRDLQGNTEAFF
J gene: TRBJ2-2; clone size: -; V gene: TRBV10-1; D gene: -; CDR3 DNA: TGCGCCAGCAGTGCCGTGCGGGGGAACACCGGGGAGCTGTTTTTT; CDR3 protein: CASSAVRGNTGELFF
J gene: TRBJ1-5; clone size: -; V gene: TRBV9; D gene: -; CDR3 DNA: TGTGCCAGCAGCGCCGACAGTAGATATCAGCCCCAGCATTTT; CDR3 protein: CASSADSRYQPQHF
J gene: TRBJ2-7; clone size: -; V gene: TRBV21-1; D gene: -; CDR3 DNA: TGTGCCAGCCACTCCGGGACAGGGGGTGGCGAGCAGTACTTC; CDR3 protein: CASHSGTGGGEQYF
J gene: TRBJ2-2; clone size: -; V gene: TRBV4-3; D gene: -; CDR3 DNA: TGCGCCAGCAGCCAAGATTATCCAGGGGCTAACACCGGGGAGCTGTTTTTT; CDR3 protein: CASSQDYPGANTGELFF
J gene: TRBJ2-1; clone size: -; V gene: TRBV6-5; D gene: TRBD2; CDR3 DNA: TGTGCCAGCGGCAGCGGGGCTGTCTACAATGAGCAGTTCTTC; CDR3 protein: CASGSGAVYNEQFF
J gene: TRBJ1-3; clone size: -; V gene: TRBV6-5; D gene: -; CDR3 DNA: TGTGCCAGCAGCCGGACAATTGGAAACACCATATATTTT; CDR3 protein: CASSRTIGNTIYF
J gene: TRBJ1-6; clone size: -; V gene: TRBV10-1; D gene: -; CDR3 DNA: TGCGCCAGCAGTGGGGGGCTAGATTCACCCCTCCACTTT; CDR3 protein: CASSGGLDSPLHF
J gene: TRBJ2-1; clone size: few; V gene: TRBV6-6; D gene: TRBD2; CDR3 DNA: TGTGCCAGCAGTTACTTTACGGGGGAGGGCCGGAATGAGCAGTTCTTC; CDR3 protein: CASSYFTGEGRNEQFF
J gene: TRBJ2-3; clone size: -; V gene: TRBV7-2; D gene: -; CDR3 DNA: TGTGCCAGCAGCTTAGCGGGGGGGCCTGGCACAGATACGCAGTATTTT; CDR3 protein: CASSLAGGPGTDTQYF
J gene: TRBJ2-1; clone size: -; V gene: TRBV9; D gene: TRBD2; CDR3 DNA: TGTGCCAGCAGTATCGGACTAGTCGGAAACAATGAGCAGTTCTTC; CDR3 protein: CASSIGLVGNNEQFF
J gene: TRBJ2-2; clone size: -; V gene: TRBV11-2; D gene: -; CDR3 DNA: TGTGCCAGCAGCTTAGTGCAGTCTCCCGGGGAGCTGTTTTTT; CDR3 protein: CASSLVQSPGELFF
J gene: TRBJ1-1; clone size: -; V gene: TRBV7-9; D gene: TRBD1; CDR3 DNA: TGTGCCAGCAGCTTACCCCCGGCGGGACAGACTAACACTGAAGCTTTCTTT; CDR3 protein: CASSLPPAGQTNTEAFF
J gene: TRBJ2-7; clone size: -; V gene: TRBV18; D gene: -; CDR3 DNA: TGTGCCAGCTCAGAAGCGACAGGATCCTACGAGCAGTACTTC; CDR3 protein: CASSEATGSYEQYF
J gene: TRBJ1-2; clone size: -; V gene: TRBV5-6; D gene: -; CDR3 DNA: TGTGCCAGCAGCTTTAGGGGTGTCGGCTACACCTTC; CDR3 protein: CASSFRGVGYTF
J gene: TRBJ2-2; clone size: once; V gene: TRBV5-5; D gene: -; CDR3 DNA: TGTGCCAGCAGCTTGGGAGGCCCCGGGGAGCTGTTTTTT; CDR3 protein: CASSLGGPGELFF
J gene: TRBJ1-1; clone size: -; V gene: TRBV6-5; D gene: -; CDR3 DNA: TGTGCCAGCACCGACAGTTACACTGAAGCTTTCTTT; CDR3 protein: CASTDSYTEAFF